This T cell receptor (beta chain) was sequenced during a study of control samples from healthy donors and cancer patients (dated by TCRdb to the early 2020s). From V the trimming removes 3 bases and from J it removes 8 bases, while the gene matches leave 12 bases of the junction unaccounted for. The germline V gene encodes CDR1 ENHRY and CDR2 SYGVKD. The CDR3 measures 16 amino acids from cysteine to phenylalanine. The retained sequence is limited to the CDR3, 48 bases, with the frame set at the first base. Points on this clone: It has no known antigen specificity. The sample holds no much larger clone one base away, and base qualities are not on file. Within the sample, other DNA sequences also encode this same CDR3.

Preparation of the library involved the immunoSEQ multiplex PCR assay. TCRdb limited this immuneACCESS table to in-frame rearrangements with V and J called. A share of clones is missing; checked studies link under half to unresolved V genes, and the rest is unexplained. Within this sample are 150,000 to 200,000 clones, with 90% to 95% of them counted one time only. The ten top clones hold less than 1.6% of the sample. Recombination joined TRBV10-3 with TRBJ1-2, with TRBD1 matching 10 junction bases. The clonotype was recovered from a woman in her thirties in good health. The sample consisted of blood. The nucleotide sequence reads as follows: TGTGCCATCAGTGATCCGGGACAGGGGCAGTTTGGGGGCTACACCTTC. Its translation reads: CAISDPGQGQFGGYTF.